This passage covers 6 T cell receptor beta chains from one sample sequenced in a study of regulatory T cells in long-lasting Graves disease. Time point of the sample: persistent/refractory GD, antithyroid drugs over 5 years with positive TRAb. RNA isolated from PBMCs was used to make the TCR library. To make TCR beta libraries, researchers used iRepertoire HTBI primers and Arm-PCR of CDR3 regions. TCRdb re-called the multiplex PCR reads with MiXCR, one entry per CDR3 protein. Here the sample spans some 440,000 distinct CDR3 sequences, less than 25% being singletons. The material sequenced was peripheral blood mononuclear cells (PBMCs), taken when the disease was refractory, from a patient treated with antithyroid drugs. These receptors were taken from a female donor with Graves disease.

The V call is TRBV28, the J call TRBJ1-5, with a weak D call TRBD1 (6 bases). CDR3 length equals 14 residues. V shed 0 bases and J shed 7 bases, with 10 bases lying between them. CDR1 and CDR2 from the germline V gene are MDHEN and SYDVKM. The CDR3 DNA is TGTGCCAGCAGTTTATGGGGGGCTTGGCAGCCCCAGCATTTT. Translation gives CASSLWGAWQPQHF.

This clonotype was recorded at least ten times. This chain links TRBV27 with TRBJ1-5, with D possibly matching TRBD1 (6 bases). The V gene's germline CDR1 is MNHEY and CDR2 SMNVEV (reference sequence). V was shortened by 5 bases and J by 4 bases, with 12 bases between the two germline ends. This CDR3 has 14 residues. The CDR3 sequence is CASSADSLNQPQHF. Here the CDR3 DNA reads TGTGCCAGCAGTGCGGACAGTCTAAATCAGCCCCAGCATTTT.

As for this clonotype: At one boundary the junction diverges from the germline segment, which might be a read error. The chain combines TRBV20-1 with TRBJ1-4, with a possible D match to TRBD1 (5 bases). Looked up from germline, CDR1 is DFQATT and CDR2 is SNEGSKA (reference sequence). This CDR3 spans 13 amino acids. The CDR3 spells CSATPGGDDKLFF. DNA of the CDR3: TGCAGTGCCACTCCGGGGGGGGATGATAAACTGTTTTTT.

This clonotype was seen only a few times. The chain employs TRBV28 and TRBJ2-7; D may be TRBD1 or TRBD2 (5 bases each). This CDR3 comprises 14 residues. CDR1 and CDR2 (germline): MDHEN, SYDVKM. V was clipped by 8 bases and J by 3 bases, with 17 bases between them. CDR3: CASAYGTRLYEQYF. CDR3 DNA: TGTGCCAGCGCCTACGGGACGCGCCTCTACGAGCAGTACTTC.

In this sample, this clonotype turned up many times. The rearrangement uses TRBV2 and TRBJ1-4, with a weak D call TRBD1 (5 bases). Germline CDR1 is SNHLY and CDR2 is FYNNEI. The CDR3 totals 14 residues. V lost 4 bases and J lost 5, with 11 bases in between. Here the CDR3 reads CASSVGRANEKLFF. In DNA form, the CDR3 reads TGTGCCAGCAGTGTCGGCAGGGCCAATGAAAAACTGTTTTTT.

In its sample, this clonotype was seen many times. V is TRBV6-1 and J is TRBJ1-1; D call uncertain. Between the trimmed V and J ends, which lost 6 bases and 2 bases, there was a span of 16 bases. The CDR3 has 15 residues. CDR1 is MNHNS, CDR2 SASEGT, per germline. The chain's CDR3 is CASSDRGEYNTEAFF. The CDR3 coding sequence is TGTGCCAGCAGCGACCGTGGGGAGTATAACACTGAAGCTTTCTTT.